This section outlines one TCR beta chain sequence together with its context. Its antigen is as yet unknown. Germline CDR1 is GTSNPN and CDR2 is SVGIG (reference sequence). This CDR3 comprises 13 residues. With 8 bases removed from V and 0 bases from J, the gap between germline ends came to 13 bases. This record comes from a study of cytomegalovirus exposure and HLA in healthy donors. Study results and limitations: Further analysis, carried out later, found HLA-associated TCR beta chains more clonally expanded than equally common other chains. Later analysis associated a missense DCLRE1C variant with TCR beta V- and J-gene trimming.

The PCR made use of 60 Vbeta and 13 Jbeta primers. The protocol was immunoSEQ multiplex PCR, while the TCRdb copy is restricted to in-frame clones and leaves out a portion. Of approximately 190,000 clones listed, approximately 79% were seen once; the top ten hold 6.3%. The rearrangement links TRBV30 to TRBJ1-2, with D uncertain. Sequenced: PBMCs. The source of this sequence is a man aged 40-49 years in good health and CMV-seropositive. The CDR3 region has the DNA TGTGCCACTACCCCGGCGCCTAACTATGGCTACACCTTC. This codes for CATTPAPNYGYTF.